Below, 23 T cell receptor beta chains from the same sample are listed, as sequenced in a study of a mutant IDH1 vaccine in newly diagnosed glioma. Here immunoSEQ multiplex PCR was the method, and the copy in TCRdb shows in-frame clones only, minus some. The sample includes 69,000 or so clones, more than 85% of them seen just once. Time point given: week 35, safety follow-up. Alongside topical imiquimod, each dose of vaccine comprised 300 ug of mutant IDH1 20-mer peptide. Their specific antigens are unknown. Sample: PBMCs, taken from a glioma patient whose treatment included an IDH1 peptide vaccine. The source of these receptors is a man aged 30 to 45 with glioma.

This chain uses TRBV5-4 with TRBJ2-5; tentatively, D is TRBD2 (6 bases). The V and J ends lost 3 bases and 4 bases respectively, with 13 bases between them. The CDR3 has 14 amino acids. The germline V gene encodes CDR1 SGHNT and CDR2 YYREEE (reference sequence). This CDR3 is CASSWEDIRETQYF. CDR3 DNA: TGTGCCAGCAGCTGGGAGGACATAAGAGAGACCCAGTACTTC.

The gene calls are TRBV2 and TRBJ1-3; TRBD1 is a possible D gene (6 bases). V was pared by 5 bases and J by 0 bases, with 11 bases between. The CDR3 runs to 15 residues. Germline assignment: CDR1 SNHLY and CDR2 FYNNEI. The CDR3 protein is CASSPDRYSGNTIYF. The CDR3 coding sequence is TGTGCCAGCAGTCCCGACAGGTACTCTGGAAACACCATATATTTT.

V usage is TRBV19 and J usage is TRBJ2-6; D call uncertain. The germline gives CDR1 LNHDA, CDR2 SQIVND (reference sequence). This CDR3 region has 15 residues. V was pared by 3 bases and J by 0 bases, with 6 bases between. The CDR3 protein is CASSIVPSGANVLTF. CDR3 in DNA: TGTGCCAGTAGTATTGTCCCCTCTGGGGCCAACGTCCTGACTTTC.

The CDR3, as DNA: TGTGCCAGCAGTTATTGGGGATTGTCACAGGGTGTGGAAGCTTTCTTT. Amino acid sequence: CASSYWGLSQGVEAFF. The rearrangement joins TRBV6-5 to TRBJ1-1, with D perhaps TRBD1 (6 bases). CDR1 is MNHEY and CDR2 is SVGAGI in the germline V gene. Trimming cost V 3 bases and J 8 bases, with 22 bases left between them. The CDR3 length is 16 residues.

The chain combines TRBV7-8 with TRBJ1-2, with 12 bases identical to TRBD1. Germline-derived CDR1 and CDR2 are SGHVS and FQNEAQ. This CDR3 has 15 residues. The trim removed 4 bases at V and 4 bases at J, leaving 4 bases unmatched. CDR3 bases: TGTGCCAGCAGCTCGGGACAGGGGGCTGCCTATGGCTACACCTTC. Its protein is CASSSGQGAAYGYTF.

V and J are TRBV30 and TRBJ1-2; possibly TRBD1 for D (5 bases). CDR3 length: 13 amino acids. The germline gives CDR1 GTSNPN, CDR2 SVGIG (reference sequence). With 7 bases removed from V and 2 bases from J, the gap between germline ends came to 14 bases. The CDR3 is CALRGPGNYGYTF. The DNA for the CDR3 is TGTGCCTTACGGGGCCCGGGCAACTATGGCTACACCTTC.

The chain recombines TRBV28 with TRBJ2-3; weak D call: TRBD2 (5 bases). The germline CDR1 and CDR2 sequences are MDHEN and SYDVKM. The CDR3 is made up of 17 amino acids. V dropped 4 bases and J dropped 2 bases, with 19 bases sitting between them. The CDR3 sequence: CASSSWGAVKITDTQYF. CDR3 coding DNA: TGTGCCAGCAGTTCCTGGGGAGCGGTGAAGATCACAGATACGCAGTATTTT.

The chain couples TRBV28 to TRBJ1-1; D may be TRBD1 (5 bases). This CDR3 is built from 12 residues. Deletions cut 7 bases from V and 9 bases from J, with 15 bases between. The germline CDR1 and CDR2 sequences are MDHEN and SYDVKM. CDR3 in amino acids: CASTNHGGKAFF. DNA for the CDR3: TGTGCCAGCACCAATCATGGGGGGAAAGCTTTCTTT.

The DNA for the CDR3 is TGCGCCAGCAGCCATGTCGGGGCCGATCAGCCCCAGCATTTT. It is translated as CASSHVGADQPQHF. The genes are TRBV4-1 and TRBJ1-5, with D perhaps matching TRBD1 (5 bases). CDR3 length: 14 amino acids. V lost 3 bases to trimming and J lost 5 bases, with 11 bases between them. The germline V gene has CDR1 MGHRA and CDR2 YSYEKL.

The V call is TRBV4-2, the J call TRBJ2-5; D is unresolved. The CDR3 sequence is 13 residues long. CDR1 is LGHNA, CDR2 YNFKEQ, per germline. With 4 bases removed from V and 5 bases from J, the gap between germline ends came to 11 bases. The CDR3 loop reads CASSRSGGETQYF. DNA of the CDR3: TGTGCCAGCAGCCGCAGTGGTGGGGAGACCCAGTACTTC.

CDR3 DNA sequence: TGTGCCAGCAGCCCCTGGCGGGAGTCTACCGGGGAGCTGTTTTTT. It translates to CASSPWRESTGELFF. V and J are TRBV5-4 and TRBJ2-2, with 7 bases aligning to TRBD2. The CDR3 sequence is 15 residues long. The trim removed 4 bases at V and 5 bases at J, leaving 8 bases unmatched. CDR1 and CDR2 from the germline V gene are SGHNT and YYREEE (reference sequence). Complete variable domain (other parts from reference TRBV5-4 and TRBJ2-2): ETGVTQSPTHLIKTRGQQVTLRCSSQSGHNTVSWYQQALGQGPQFIFQYYREEENGRGNFPPRFSGLQFPNYSSELNVNALELDDSALYLCASSPWRESTGELFFGEGSRLTVL.

This chain joins TRBV18 and TRBJ1-5; 10 bases map to TRBD1. Germline CDR1 and CDR2: KGHSH and LQKENI. V shed 3 bases, J shed 7 bases, and the junction held 6 bases outside the gene matches. This CDR3 comprises 15 residues. For the CDR3, the DNA is TGTGCCAGCTCACCTACGGTGACAGGGGGCCAGCCCCAGCATTTT. This gives the protein CASSPTVTGGQPQHF.

The rearrangement links TRBV7-8 to TRBJ1-5, with D hard to call. The V gene lost 7 bases and the J gene lost 7 bases, with 14 bases spanning the gap. CDR1 and CDR2 from the germline V gene are SGHVS and FQNEAQ. The CDR3 length is 13 residues. The CDR3 sequence is CASMEGMGQPQHF. The CDR3 DNA follows: TGTGCCAGCATGGAGGGAATGGGGCAGCCCCAGCATTTT.

The CDR3 sequence: CASSSKPGLEFTEQFF. The CDR3 DNA sequence: TGTGCCAGCAGCTCGAAACCGGGACTAGAGTTTACTGAGCAGTTCTTC. This chain connects TRBV11-2 to TRBJ2-1, with 8 bases identical to TRBD2. This CDR3 region has 16 residues. Looked up from germline, CDR1 is SGHAT and CDR2 is FQNNGV. Losses at the gene ends were 4 bases for V and 9 bases for J; bases not matched to a gene: 14.

The chain uses TRBV5-4 and TRBJ1-1; no reliable D call. The CDR3 covers 12 residues. V lost 2 bases and J 4 bases, leaving 6 bases between the germline ends. The germline V gene encodes CDR1 SGHNT and CDR2 YYREEE (reference sequence). CDR3 DNA: TGTGCCAGCAGCTTTTCGGGCACTGAAGCTTTCTTT. Protein: CASSFSGTEAFF.

This clone was picked up a small number of times. The V and J genes are TRBV30 and TRBJ1-2; D is possibly TRBD1 (5 bases). The germline V gene encodes CDR1 GTSNPN and CDR2 SVGIG (reference sequence). V was cut by 0 bases and J by 7 bases, with 12 bases left in between. This CDR3 spans 13 amino acids. The CDR3 coding sequence is TGTGCCTGGAGTGTTATGGGGCCCCGTGGCTACACCTTC. This gives the protein CAWSVMGPRGYTF.

The V and J genes are TRBV7-2 and TRBJ2-5, with 10 bases lining up with TRBD2. Trimming removed 5 bases from V and 6 bases from J; junction bases left unmatched: 9. This CDR3 spans 15 amino acids. Germline lookup yields CDR1 SGHTA and CDR2 FQGNSA. The CDR3 spells CASSLERGGRKTQYF. DNA for the CDR3: TGTGCCAGCAGCCTCGAGCGGGGGGGCCGGAAGACCCAGTACTTC.

This clone appeared a single time. V is TRBV7-9 and J is TRBJ2-5, with D perhaps matching TRBD1 (5 bases). Trimming cost V 0 bases and J 5 bases, with 13 bases left between them. CDR1 SEHNR and CDR2 FQNEAQ come from the germline V gene (reference sequence). The CDR3 is 15 amino acids. The CDR3 reads CASSLAPRVEETQYF. CDR3 sequence (DNA): TGTGCCAGCAGCTTAGCGCCCAGGGTGGAGGAGACCCAGTACTTC.

The chain employs TRBV30 and TRBJ2-1; TRBD2 might be the D (6 bases). The length of the CDR3 is 18 residues. CDR1 GTSNPN and CDR2 SVGIG come from the germline V gene (reference sequence). V shed 0 bases and J shed 4 bases, with 22 bases lying between them. The CDR3 DNA is TGTGCCTGGAGTGTACTATTCCGCGGGACTGCTTTATACAATGAGCAGTTCTTC. This translates into CAWSVLFRGTALYNEQFF. Using reference TRBV30 and TRBJ2-1 for the parts outside the CDR3, the full variable domain is SQTIHQWPATLVQPVGSPLSLECTVEGTSNPNLYWYRQAAGRGLQLLFYSVGIGQISSEVPQNLSASRPQDRQFILSSKKLLLSDSGFYLCAWSVLFRGTALYNEQFFGPGTRLTVL.

The gene calls are TRBV12-5 and TRBJ2-7, with 10 bases fitting TRBD1. The J segment lost 6 bases and the V segment lost 7 bases, leaving 6 bases of the junction unmatched. The germline CDR1 and CDR2 sequences are LGHNT and FRNRAP. The CDR3 has 13 residues. CDR3 bases: TGTGCTAGTGCGCGGGACAGGGGCCTCGAGCAGTACTTC. Its protein is CASARDRGLEQYF.

The chain links TRBV11-2 to TRBJ2-1; D is unresolved. Trimming took off 4 bases at V and 6 bases at J, with 13 bases between the two ends. Germline CDR1 reads SGHAT; CDR2 reads FQNNGV. This CDR3 is 14 amino acids long. Here the CDR3 reads CASSSFVPLNEQFF. CDR3 DNA: TGTGCCAGCAGCTCATTTGTCCCTCTCAATGAGCAGTTCTTC.

The chain carries TRBV30 and TRBJ2-3, with 7 bases that match TRBD2. Germline CDR1 is GTSNPN and CDR2 is SVGIG (reference sequence). V trimming: 0 bases; J trimming: 4 bases; junction bases outside the gene matches: 1. The CDR3 is 13 amino acids. The CDR3 DNA follows: TGTGCCTGGAGTGTACGGGAGGCAGATACGCAGTATTTT. This translates into CAWSVREADTQYF.

The chain couples TRBV5-4 to TRBJ2-1, with D possibly TRBD2 on 6 matching bases. Germline V lookup: CDR1 SGHNT, CDR2 YYREEE (reference sequence). Trimming removed 0 bases at V and 6 bases at J, with 16 bases between. The CDR3 totals 16 residues. In nucleotides, the CDR3 is TGTGCCAGCAGCTTGGTTCCGGGGGTGATGGGCAATGAGCAGTTCTTC. Translation: CASSLVPGVMGNEQFF.